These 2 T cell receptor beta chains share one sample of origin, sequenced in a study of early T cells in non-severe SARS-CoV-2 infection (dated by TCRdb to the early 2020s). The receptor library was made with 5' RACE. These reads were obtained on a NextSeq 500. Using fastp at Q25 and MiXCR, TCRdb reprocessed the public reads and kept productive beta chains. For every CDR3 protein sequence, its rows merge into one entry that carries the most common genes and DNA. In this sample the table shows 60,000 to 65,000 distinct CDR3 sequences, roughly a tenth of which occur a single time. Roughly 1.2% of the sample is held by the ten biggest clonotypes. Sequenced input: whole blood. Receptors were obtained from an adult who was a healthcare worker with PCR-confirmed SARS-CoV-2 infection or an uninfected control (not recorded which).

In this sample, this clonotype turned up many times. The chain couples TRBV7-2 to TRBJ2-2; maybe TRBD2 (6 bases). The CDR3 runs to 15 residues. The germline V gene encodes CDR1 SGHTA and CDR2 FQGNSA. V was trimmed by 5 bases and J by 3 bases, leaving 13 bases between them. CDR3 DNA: TGTGCCAGCAGCCCACTAGCATCTGACACCGGGGAGCTGTTTTTT. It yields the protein CASSPLASDTGELFF.

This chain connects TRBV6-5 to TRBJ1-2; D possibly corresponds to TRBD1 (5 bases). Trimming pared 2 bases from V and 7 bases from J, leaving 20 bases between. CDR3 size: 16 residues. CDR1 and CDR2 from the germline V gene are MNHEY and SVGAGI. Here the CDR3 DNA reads TGTGCCAGCAGTTACGACAGACTAACCTCCGCGCGTGGCTACACCTTC. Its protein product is CASSYDRLTSARGYTF.